The 2 T cell receptor beta chains below come from one sample, sequenced in a study of T cell responses to AZD1222 COVID-19 vaccine. This table comes from immunoSEQ multiplex PCR, and its TCRdb copy is limited to in-frame clones, with some not included. The repertoire has about 140,000 clones, around 91% of them found once; the top ten carry about 1.5%. The sequences come from peripheral blood, collected on day 0 of AZD1222 vaccination. The receptors derive from an adult in good health.

V is TRBV7-3 and J is TRBJ1-1; D call uncertain. There are 14 residues in the CDR3. V gave up 3 bases and J gave up 1 base, with 9 bases separating them. The germline CDR1 and CDR2 sequences are SGHTA and FQGTGA. Written as DNA, the CDR3 is TGTGCCAGCAGCTTTTTGGGCGAGAACACTGAAGCTTTCTTT. This translates into CASSFLGENTEAFF.

This CDR3 is CASSGSRVGNQPQHF. Here the CDR3 DNA reads TGCGCCAGCAGTGGGAGCAGGGTAGGGAATCAGCCCCAGCATTTT. V is TRBV10-1 and J is TRBJ1-5, with D maybe TRBD1 (5 bases). The CDR3 runs 15 residues. CDR1 is WNHNN and CDR2 is SYGVQD in the germline V gene (reference sequence). The V end lost 4 bases, the J end lost 4 bases, and 14 bases lay between the germline ends.